Detailed here is one T cell receptor beta chain. The entry originates in a study of blood T cell repertoires in COVID-19. Authors' analysis steps: Estimated nucleated cell counts came from reference gene primer amplification. Repertoires were generated with immunoSEQ multiplex PCR, while TCRdb's copy carries only in-frame clones and drops some. V and J calls and clone size are those listed in that table; D and trimming were worked out from the DNA. The top ten hold more than 10% of the sample, which has 200,000 to 250,000 clones, 65% to 85% seen once. The germline V gene encodes CDR1 MDHEN and CDR2 SYDVKM. V was pared by 10 bases and J by 2 bases, with 9 bases between. The CDR3 sequence is 11 residues long.

The specimen was peripheral blood. The rearrangement uses TRBV28 and TRBJ2-7, with a tentative D call TRBD2 (5 bases). This TCR was sampled from a human donor in a cohort sampled during active COVID-19. CDR3: CATEGTYEQYF. The CDR3 nucleotides are TGTGCCACAGAGGGAACCTACGAGCAGTACTTC.